One and the same sample provided the 16 T cell receptor beta chains below, sequenced in a study of cytomegalovirus exposure and HLA in healthy donors. Use of 60 Vbeta and 13 Jbeta primers characterized the PCR. Here immunoSEQ multiplex PCR was the method, and the copy in TCRdb shows in-frame clones only, minus some. The sample has a few hundred thousand clones, 75% seen once. The sample taken for sequencing was PBMCs. The receptors were gathered from a woman aged 25 to 39 in good health and CMV-seronegative.

The chain employs TRBV6-5 and TRBJ1-1; D remains ambiguous. The V gene's germline CDR1 is MNHEY and CDR2 SVGAGI. V lost 6 bases and J lost 1, with 6 bases in between. This CDR3 contains 12 residues. CDR3 sequence: CASRVANTEAFF. DNA for the CDR3: TGTGCCAGCAGGGTAGCGAACACTGAAGCTTTCTTT.

The sample holds one count of this clone. V and J are TRBV29-1 and TRBJ2-7, with D perhaps TRBD1 (5 bases). The CDR3 totals 11 residues. The germline V and J ends were trimmed by 4 bases and 4 bases, with 8 bases remaining between them. Germline CDR1 SQVTM, CDR2 ANQGSEA. The CDR3 reads CSVVQAYEQYF. CDR3 nucleotides: TGCAGCGTTGTACAGGCATACGAGCAGTACTTC.

About this clone itself: Mismatch with germline at one junction end may stem from a read error. The chain joins TRBV2 to TRBJ2-1; the D gene is possibly TRBD2 (6 bases). The CDR3 has 13 amino acids. CDR1 is SNHLY, CDR2 FYNNEI, per germline. CDR3: CASGSGLYNEQLF. In nucleotides, the CDR3 is TGTGCCAGCGGTAGCGGCCTCTACAATGAGCAGCTCTTC.

This clone turned up a few times. This chain connects TRBV13 to TRBJ2-3, with 15 bases that match TRBD2. V lost 4 bases, J lost 2 bases, and 13 bases stayed unmatched. Germline CDR1 is PRHDT and CDR2 is FYEKMQ (reference sequence). CDR3 length equals 20 residues. The CDR3 protein is CASSYLTGLAGGPNTDTQYF. CDR3 coding DNA: TGTGCCAGCAGCTACCTGACGGGACTAGCGGGAGGACCCAACACAGATACGCAGTATTTT.

This sequence joins TRBV10-3 and TRBJ1-1; no clear D gene. This CDR3 contains 12 residues. Germline V gene data show CDR1 as ENHRY and CDR2 as SYGVKD. V lost 4 bases and J 8 bases, leaving 11 bases between the germline ends. DNA for the CDR3: TGTGCCATCAGTGCGGCGGTTGGAGAAGCTTTCTTT. This translates into CAISAAVGEAFF.

For this clone: A read error may account for a junction end that differs from germline. The chain couples TRBV7-7 to TRBJ2-3; 9 nucleotides align to TRBD2. The CDR3 is 15 amino acids. Germline-derived CDR1 and CDR2 are SSHAT and FNYEAQ (reference sequence). In nucleotides, the CDR3 is TGTGCTAGCAGCTTAGGCGGGGGGGCCACAGATACGCAGTATTTT. This codes for CASSLGGGATDTQYF.

This clone has a handful of counts. This sequence may be a read error, since a much larger clone differs from it by one base. J is TRBJ2-7 and V is TRBV4-1; TRBD2 might be the D (8 bases). The J call is in doubt because the DNA end fits TRBJ2-5 better. The CDR3 has 16 amino acids. CDR1 MGHRA and CDR2 YSYEKL come from the germline V gene. The CDR3 region is CASSLRGLAGGETQYF. Written as DNA, the CDR3 is TGCGCCAGCAGCCTAAGGGGGCTCGCGGGAGGAGAGACCCAGTACTTC.

J is TRBJ1-2 and V is TRBV30, with 8 bases fitting TRBD1. CDR1 and CDR2 (germline): GTSNPN, SVGIG (reference sequence). The J segment lost 7 bases and the V segment lost 2 bases, leaving 6 bases of the junction unmatched. CDR3 length: 13 residues. CDR3 in amino acids: CAWSTKGTGGYTF. The CDR3, as DNA: TGTGCCTGGAGTACGAAGGGGACAGGTGGCTACACCTTC.

V gene TRBV5-4 combines with J gene TRBJ2-5, with 10 bases that match TRBD2. Germline V CDR1 and CDR2: SGHNT, YYREEE (reference sequence). The CDR3 covers 16 residues. With V trimmed by 2 bases and J by 3 bases, 7 bases remained unmatched. In DNA form, the CDR3 reads TGTGCCAGCAGCTTAAACCTAGCGGGGGTAAAAGAGACCCAGTACTTC. Its translation: CASSLNLAGVKETQYF.

This clone has only a few counts. The chain carries TRBV2 and TRBJ1-1; 10 bases map to TRBD1. With V trimmed by 4 bases and J by 6 bases, 5 bases remained unmatched. From germline, CDR1 is SNHLY and CDR2 FYNNEI. This CDR3 contains 14 residues. The CDR3 loop is CASSGDRGSPEAFF. In DNA form, the CDR3 reads TGTGCCAGCAGTGGGGACAGGGGAAGTCCTGAAGCTTTCTTT.

The J gene is TRBJ1-1, the V gene TRBV19; D is ambiguous. Germline lookup yields CDR1 LNHDA and CDR2 SQIVND (reference sequence). The CDR3 is made up of 11 amino acids. Trimming cost V 3 bases and J 5 bases, with 4 bases left between them. DNA of the CDR3: TGTGCCAGTAGTATCGGGACTGAAGCTTTCTTT. Amino acids: CASSIGTEAFF.

The chain joins TRBV6-1 to TRBJ1-2; no clear D gene. This CDR3 is 15 amino acids long. V was trimmed by 2 bases and J by 8 bases, leaving 18 bases between them. From germline, CDR1 is MNHNS and CDR2 SASEGT. The CDR3 DNA is TGTGCCAGCAGTGAATGGAGACCGGTCTCTCGGGGCTACACCTTC. Encoded protein: CASSEWRPVSRGYTF.

V gene TRBV30 combines with J gene TRBJ1-2; D gene ambiguous. This CDR3 has 13 amino acids. The V end was cut by 0 bases, the J end by 6 bases, with 11 bases between. Looked up from germline, CDR1 is GTSNPN and CDR2 is SVGIG (reference sequence). CDR3 in amino acids: CAWSVRRGNGYTF. CDR3 nucleotide sequence: TGTGCCTGGAGTGTACGCCGAGGGAATGGCTACACCTTC.

This clone has more than one count but fewer than ten. The chain combines TRBV10-2 with TRBJ2-5; D is possibly TRBD2 (7 bases). Germline loops: CDR1 WSHSY, CDR2 SAAADI. The V end was cut by 2 bases, the J end by 5 bases, with 12 bases between. This CDR3 has 14 amino acids. This CDR3 is CASSERGGRETQYF. The CDR3 DNA reads TGCGCCAGCAGTGAGAGGGGGGGGCGTGAGACCCAGTACTTC.

The rearrangement uses TRBV5-6 and TRBJ1-1; unclear D gene. The V end lost 4 bases, the J end lost 5 bases, and 21 bases lay between the germline ends. The germline V gene encodes CDR1 SGHDT and CDR2 YYEEEE. The CDR3 loop spans 16 amino acids. The CDR3 bases are TGTGCCAGCAGCCCTACCCTATTCACAGTGGTGACTGAAGCTTTCTTT. It yields the protein CASSPTLFTVVTEAFF.

This chain links TRBV6-1 with TRBJ1-6; weak D call: TRBD1 (5 bases). The CDR3 has 17 amino acids. The germline gives CDR1 MNHNS, CDR2 SASEGT. The V gene lost 4 bases and the J gene lost 2 bases, with 15 bases spanning the gap. The CDR3 region is CASSGKTAGTYNSPLHF. CDR3 coding DNA: TGTGCCAGCAGTGGGAAGACAGCGGGAACCTATAATTCACCCCTCCACTTT.